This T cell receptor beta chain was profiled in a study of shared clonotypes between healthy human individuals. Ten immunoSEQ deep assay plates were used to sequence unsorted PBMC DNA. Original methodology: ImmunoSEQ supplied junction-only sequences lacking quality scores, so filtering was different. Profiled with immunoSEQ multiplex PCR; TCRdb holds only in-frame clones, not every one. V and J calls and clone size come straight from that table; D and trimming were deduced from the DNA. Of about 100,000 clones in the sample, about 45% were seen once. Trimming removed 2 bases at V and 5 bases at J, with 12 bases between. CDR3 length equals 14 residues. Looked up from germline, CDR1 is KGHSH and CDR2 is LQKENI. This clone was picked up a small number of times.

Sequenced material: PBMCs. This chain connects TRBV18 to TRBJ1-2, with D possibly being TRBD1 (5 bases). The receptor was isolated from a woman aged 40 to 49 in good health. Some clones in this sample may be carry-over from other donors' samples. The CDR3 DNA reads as TGTGCCAGCTCACCAACTAGGGGTCGATATGGCTACACCTTC. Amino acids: CASSPTRGRYGYTF.